This TCR beta chain stems from a study of T cell changes during pregnancy in multiple sclerosis. V shed 6 bases and J shed 5 bases, with 23 bases lying between them. Germline V gene data show CDR1 as SQVTM and CDR2 as ANQGSEA. This CDR3 contains 15 residues. The table came from immunoSEQ multiplex PCR; TCRdb's copy has only in-frame clones and leaves some out. The sample records about 47,000 clones, around 87% being singletons. The material sequenced was CD8+ T cells from peripheral blood mononuclear cells, taken in the second trimester of pregnancy. This TCR came from a female donor with multiple sclerosis, enrolled in a pregnancy study. The rearrangement joins TRBV29-1 to TRBJ2-7; tentatively, D is TRBD1 (7 bases). CDR3 sequence reads: CSVAGTALSSDEQYF. In DNA, the CDR3 is TGCAGCGTGGCGGGGACAGCGCTGTCCTCGGACGAGCAGTACTTC.